This is a list of T cell receptor beta chains from one sample in a study of T cells in localized non-small cell lung cancer. Repertoires were generated with immunoSEQ multiplex PCR, while TCRdb's copy carries only in-frame clones and drops some. The sample contains around 3,400 clones, about a fifth of which appear only once. The sample was lung tumor tissue, taken before any cancer treatment. The receptor set was obtained from a woman aged 40-70 years with stage III squamous cell lung carcinoma. The CDR3 runs from the conserved cysteine through the conserved F or W. Each record gives: CDR3 DNA, CDR3 protein, clone size, V gene, J gene, D gene. D genes are given only for firm matches. Clone size is stated in some rows and not others, as once, few, many or a class when expanded.

TGCAGCGTTGAGATCCCGCCGGAGGAGACCCAGTACTTC	CSVEIPPEETQYF	.	TRBV29-1	TRBJ2-5	.
TGTGCCAGTAGTATTAGCGGGAGTCCCACAGATACGCAGTATTTT	CASSISGSPTDTQYF	.	TRBV19	TRBJ2-3	TRBD2
TGTGCCAGCAGCCGGACTAGCGGGAGAGGGGAGCAGTACTTC	CASSRTSGRGEQYF	few	TRBV6-8	TRBJ2-7	TRBD2
TGTGCCTGGAGTAGGGGACTATCCTACGAGCAGTACTTC	CAWSRGLSYEQYF	few	TRBV30	TRBJ2-7	TRBD2
TGTGCCAGCTCACCTCCGGGACTATCTCTCTATGGCTACACCTTC	CASSPPGLSLYGYTF	few	TRBV18	TRBJ1-2	.
TGTGCCAGCAGCTTAGTTTATATCACCACTGAAGCTTTCTTT	CASSLVYITTEAFF	medium-sized	TRBV11-3	TRBJ1-1	.
TGTGCCTGGAGCTCCGGGAGTTTCACCGGGGAGCTGTTTTTT	CAWSSGSFTGELFF	few	TRBV30	TRBJ2-2	.
TGTGCCAGTAGTATTCCCCGTGGGGAGACCCAGTACTTC	CASSIPRGETQYF	.	TRBV19	TRBJ2-5	.
TGTGCCAGCAGGGGACTAGCGGGAATTAGCTCCTACGAGCAGTACTTC	CASRGLAGISSYEQYF	few	TRBV28	TRBJ2-7	TRBD2
TGTGCCAGCAGTTATAAGGGTAACACTGAAGCTTTCTTT	CASSYKGNTEAFF	few	TRBV28	TRBJ1-1	.
TGTGCCAGCAGCCTGGGACAGCCAAACACTGAAGCTTTCTTT	CASSLGQPNTEAFF	few	TRBV11-3	TRBJ1-1	TRBD1
TGTGCCAGCTCACCAACGACCCTTAGCACAGATACGCAGTATTTT	CASSPTTLSTDTQYF	.	TRBV18	TRBJ2-3	.
TGTGCCTGGTCGGTGACAGGGCCCTACGAGCAGTACTTC	CAWSVTGPYEQYF	.	TRBV30	TRBJ2-7	TRBD1
TGCGCCAGCAGCTACAACAGGGGCGACACTGAAGCTTTCTTT	CASSYNRGDTEAFF	.	TRBV5-1	TRBJ1-1	TRBD1
TGTGCCTGGAGCGCGGGAGTCCTGCTAGGTCAGCCCCAGCATTTT	CAWSAGVLLGQPQHF	few	TRBV30	TRBJ1-5	.
TGCGCCAGCAGCTTGGCTAGCGGGAGGGCCGGTGAGCAGTTCTTC	CASSLASGRAGEQFF	once	TRBV5-1	TRBJ2-1	TRBD2
TGTGCCAGCAGTGAAGCCACAGGCTCCACCGGGGAGCTGTTTTTT	CASSEATGSTGELFF	.	TRBV9	TRBJ2-2	.
TGTGCCAGCAGCCGGGACAGGGGGGGAGATGAGCAGTTCTTC	CASSRDRGGDEQFF	medium-sized	TRBV11-3	TRBJ2-1	TRBD1
TGCAGCGTTGTCGGAGGCGCGAAGGGGCAGTACTTC	CSVVGGAKGQYF	.	TRBV29-1	TRBJ2-7	.
TGTGCCAGCACTCGAACGGGGGGCAATGAGCAGTTCTTC	CASTRTGGNEQFF	.	TRBV18	TRBJ2-1	TRBD2
TGTGCCAGTAGTGAGGCACGCAAAAACATTCAGTACTTC	CASSEARKNIQYF	.	TRBV19	TRBJ2-4	.
TGTGCCAGCTCACCTCAAAGCCAGGGCCTCCAAGAGACCCAGTACTTC	CASSPQSQGLQETQYF	.	TRBV18	TRBJ2-5	.
TGTGCAAGTCGCTTAAGAACTTGGCTTGGAAGCTCCTACAATGAGCAGTTCTTC	CASRLRTWLGSSYNEQFF	few	TRBV12-2	TRBJ2-1	.
TGTGCCAGCAGCTTAGTAAGCGGGAGTAGCGCCGGGGAGCTGTTTTTT	CASSLVSGSSAGELFF	.	TRBV11-3	TRBJ2-2	TRBD2
TGTGCCAGCAGTGAATATGGGGGGGAGTGGTACGAGCAGTACTTC	CASSEYGGEWYEQYF	few	TRBV25-1	TRBJ2-7	TRBD2
TGTGCCAGCAAGATAAGGGACAGGGGGCGAGTCACTGAAGCTTTCTTT	CASKIRDRGRVTEAFF	few	TRBV28	TRBJ1-1	TRBD1
TGTGCCAGCAGACCCACCGGGACCTTCGGGTTGGGAGCCAAAAACATTCAGTACTTC	CASRPTGTFGLGAKNIQYF	medium-sized	TRBV6-8	TRBJ2-4	.
TGTGCCAGCAGCAAACGGGACAGCCTCGCGGGGCGGTATGGCTACACCTTC	CASSKRDSLAGRYGYTF	few	TRBV9	TRBJ1-2	TRBD1
TGTGCCAGCGGGACAGGGGTGCGAGGAAACACCATATATTTT	CASGTGVRGNTIYF	.	TRBV6-8	TRBJ1-3	TRBD1
TGTGCCAGCAGACGACAGGGGAGGACTGAAGCTTTCTTT	CASRRQGRTEAFF	few	TRBV6-8	TRBJ1-1	TRBD1
TGTGCCTGGAGTGTAGGGGCGTATGGCAATCAGCCCCAGCATTTT	CAWSVGAYGNQPQHF	few	TRBV30	TRBJ1-5	.
TGTGCCAGCAGCTTAGACTTAAGCTACGAGCAGTACTTC	CASSLDLSYEQYF	many	TRBV7-4	TRBJ2-7	.
TGTGCCAGCAGCTCCCTGGGACAGTCCTCAAACACCATATATTTT	CASSSLGQSSNTIYF	few	TRBV11-3	TRBJ1-3	TRBD1
TGTGCCAGCAGTTTAAGGCAGGGAGGCACTGAAGCTTTCTTT	CASSLRQGGTEAFF	few	TRBV28	TRBJ1-1	.
TGTGCCAGCAGCCGGGGGGCACGGGGGTCAGTTGAAGCTTTCTTT	CASSRGARGSVEAFF	few	TRBV11-3	TRBJ1-1	.
TGTGCCAGCAGCTTAGGCCCGTCCGAGGGGGACTCTGAAGCTTTCTTT	CASSLGPSEGDSEAFF	.	TRBV11-3	TRBJ1-1	.
TGTGCCAGCAGCCCAAGTTGGCTAGCGGGAGTTCGCCTGGAGCAGTACTTC	CASSPSWLAGVRLEQYF	few	TRBV14	TRBJ2-7	TRBD2
TGTGCCAGCAGCCCAACCGGGACTAGCACAGATACGCAGTATTTT	CASSPTGTSTDTQYF	few	TRBV11-3	TRBJ2-3	.
TGCGCCAGCAGCTTGGTGGCAGGGTTGGATCAGCCCCAGCATTTT	CASSLVAGLDQPQHF	.	TRBV5-1	TRBJ1-5	.
TGCGCCAGCAGCTTGGGGGACAACACCGGGGAGCTGTTTTTT	CASSLGDNTGELFF	.	TRBV5-1	TRBJ2-2	.
TGTGCCACCAGCAGAAGACAGGGGGAAAATAGCAATCAGCCCCAGCATTTT	CATSRRQGENSNQPQHF	large	TRBV15	TRBJ1-5	TRBD1